This T cell receptor (beta chain) appears in the sequencing data of a study of T-cell memory formation after mild COVID-19. Study-wide points: A second wave expanding day 15 to 37 was CD4+-biased; contracting clones were balanced.

Comment on this clonotype: Antigen: not known.

The CDR3 totals 15 residues. Trimming took off 2 bases at V and 1 base at J, with 8 bases between the two ends. Germline V gene lookup returns CDR1 MDHEN and CDR2 SYDVKM. From the 5' RACE reads, TCRdb called clonotypes with MiXCR, one entry per CDR3 protein. Of approximately 260,000 distinct CDR3 sequences in the sample, roughly 15% were seen once. This receptor was taken from a man aged 18 to 35 who had mild COVID-19 (a few samples of this study predate the infection). Cell type and time point are not known. The chain employs TRBV28 and TRBJ2-2, with no clear D. Sequencing was carried out using PBMCs or a T cell subset sorted from them (not recorded which). CDR3 protein: CASSLMGMNTGELFF. The CDR3 nucleotides are TGTGCCAGCAGTTTAATGGGGATGAACACCGGGGAGCTGTTTTTT.